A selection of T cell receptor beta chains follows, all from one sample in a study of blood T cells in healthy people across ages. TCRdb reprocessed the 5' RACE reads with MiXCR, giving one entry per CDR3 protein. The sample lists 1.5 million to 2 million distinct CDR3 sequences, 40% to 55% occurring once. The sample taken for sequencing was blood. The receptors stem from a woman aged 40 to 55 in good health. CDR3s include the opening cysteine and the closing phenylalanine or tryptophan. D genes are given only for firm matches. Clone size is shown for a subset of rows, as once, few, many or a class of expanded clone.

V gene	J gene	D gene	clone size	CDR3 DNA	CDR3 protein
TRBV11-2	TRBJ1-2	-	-	TGTGCCAGCAGCTTAGATTATCGGGGAACGAATGGCTACACCTTC	CASSLDYRGTNGYTF
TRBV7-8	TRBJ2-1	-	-	TGTGCCAGCAGCGGGAACATGCAAGTACAAACGCACAATGAGCAGTTCTTC	CASSGNMQVQTHNEQFF
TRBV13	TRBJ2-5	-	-	TGTGCCAGCAGCGCGTCGACTTCGACCCAAGAGACCCAGTACTTC	CASSASTSTQETQYF
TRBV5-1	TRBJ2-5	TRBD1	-	TGCGCCAGCAGCCCCCCTGACAGGGTGGAGACCCAGTACTTC	CASSPPDRVETQYF
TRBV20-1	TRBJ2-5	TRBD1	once	TGCAGTGCTAGAGGCACGGGACAGGGGATGCAGACCCAGTACTTC	CSARGTGQGMQTQYF
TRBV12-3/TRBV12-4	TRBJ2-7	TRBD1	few	TGTGCCAGCAGTTTCGCAGGGGGCGACTCCTACGAGCAGTACTTC	CASSFAGGDSYEQYF
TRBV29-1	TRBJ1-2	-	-	TGCAGCGTGAAAGTTGGTGATGGCTACACCTTC	CSVKVGDGYTF
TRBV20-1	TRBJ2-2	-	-	TGCAGTGCTAGCCCAGGGGGGAGAGACACCGGGGAGCTGTTTTTT	CSASPGGRDTGELFF
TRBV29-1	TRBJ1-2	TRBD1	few	TGCAGCGGGACTCAATCCGGGACAGGGGGCAATGGCTACACCTTC	CSGTQSGTGGNGYTF
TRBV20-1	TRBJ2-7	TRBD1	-	TGCAGTGCCTCCGGGACAGGGGGCTTCTACGAGCAGTACTTC	CSASGTGGFYEQYF
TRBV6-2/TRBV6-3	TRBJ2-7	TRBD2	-	TGTGCCAGCAGTTACTTCGGGGGGGGCTTCTACGAGCAGTACTTC	CASSYFGGGFYEQYF
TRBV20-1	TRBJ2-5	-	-	TGCAGTGCCTTCCTTGGGGGAGCCCCCCAAAGGGAGACCCAGTACTTC	CSAFLGGAPQRETQYF
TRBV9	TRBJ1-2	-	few	TGTGCCAGCAGCGTAGAACGAGGGGGGGCCGGTGGCTACACCTTC	CASSVERGGAGGYTF
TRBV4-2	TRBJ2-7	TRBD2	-	TGTGCCAGCAGCCAGAGCGGGGTAGCGGGTTTGAGCTCCTACGAGCAGTACTTC	CASSQSGVAGLSSYEQYF
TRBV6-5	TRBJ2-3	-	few	TGTGCCAGCAGTCTCCCTAGCGAGGGAACAGATACGCAGTATTTT	CASSLPSEGTDTQYF
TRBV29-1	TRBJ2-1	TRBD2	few	TGCAGCGCCGGAGAACTAGCGGGGTATTACAATGAGCAGTTCTTC	CSAGELAGYYNEQFF
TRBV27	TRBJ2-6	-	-	TGCGCCAGCAGTTTACTACGGGGTACTGAGGCCAACGTCCTGACTTTC	CASSLLRGTEANVLTF